One T cell receptor (beta chain) is described in this entry. Its antigen is not yet known. No quality values exist for individual bases; no much larger clone is one base distant. This sample was included in a study of T cell responses to AZD1222 COVID-19 vaccine (TCRdb year 2021). Regarding the study in general: AZD1222 recipients whose second dose came at about 4 weeks and those whose second dose came at about 12 weeks were combined into one group, since spike-specific TCR depth and breadth did not differ between the two schedules. A total of more than 230 trial participants underwent TCR sequencing, of whom 200 to 220 received two doses of AZD1222 and approximately 25 received two doses of the MenACWY control vaccine. Trial participants were enrolled by age into 18-55, 56-69 and 70-plus year subgroups, with roughly 150, 30 and 60 TCR-sequenced participants respectively.

General conclusions and limits of the study: Participants were mostly white British, with more females than males. The authors suggested clonal diversity may have been underestimated. Because no day 14 peak-response samples were available, repertoires were characterized only after the peak T cell response. A significant rise in spike-specific TCR breadth and depth was observed after two AZD1222 doses relative to day 0 and relative to MenACWY recipients. Reportedly, almost half of the unique spike-specific TCRs recognized epitopes lying outside the regions that are mutated in the B.1.351 and B.1.1.7 variants. CD4 TCRs associated with the vaccine covered the entire spike protein, and the dominant responses were in regions 160-218 and 743-854. The 56-69-year group was small, and its depth increase did not reach significance, likely because of low power. Conclusions about previously exposed vaccinees are limited, since just a handful of AZD1222 recipients were seropositive for SARS-CoV-2 at baseline.

The CDR3 regions of human TCRbeta chains were analyzed by immunosequencing. Per the authors' processing: Repertoire TCRs were checked for matches against a reference library of SARS-CoV-2-specific TCRs that had been generated using the MIRA antigen-specificity platform. Breadth was defined as the fraction of unique TCRs that were SARS-CoV-2-associated, and depth was defined as the fraction of total T cells that were SARS-CoV-2-associated. Using the MIRA data, each spike-specific TCR was mapped to the spike region that the TCR reacts to and placed in a CD4 or CD8 class. Log10-transformed breadth and depth values were compared by one-way ANOVA with Sidak's multiple comparisons tests. Held by TCRdb, this immuneACCESS table contains in-frame sequences only and omits some clones. Under half of the omission traces to an unresolved V gene where checked; the cause of the rest is unknown. The V and J calls and clone size are taken from that table; D and trimming were inferred from the DNA. The sample records 85,000 to 100,000 clones, more than 90% of which are singletons. About an eighth of the sample is held by the ten biggest clonotypes.

The sample's time point label, decoded: baseline before first vaccination. The vaccinee samples were drawn from two UK trials, COV001 and COV002, one of which was a single-blind randomized controlled phase 2/3 trial testing AZD1222 (ChAdOx1 nCoV-19) in healthy adults. Trial participant PBMC samples were collected at day 0 and day 28 after the second dose for TCRbeta chain sequencing. V loses 7 bases, J loses 0 bases, and the germline ends lie 13 bases apart. For CDR1 and CDR2, the germline V gene (reference sequence) lists LNHDA and SQIVND. From the cysteine through the phenylalanine, the CDR3 covers 15 amino acids. Only the CDR3 portion is preserved as DNA: 45 bases, with reading frame beginning at the first base.

The source was peripheral blood, collected on day 0 of AZD1222 vaccination. The origin of this receptor is an adult in good health. Recombination joined TRBV19 with TRBJ2-1, with the D gene not confidently named. CDR3 region: CASKTLPSSYNEQFF. The DNA reads as follows: TGTGCCAGTAAAACACTCCCGAGCTCCTACAATGAGCAGTTCTTC.